The text below deals with one T cell receptor beta chain. These data are taken from a study of blood T cell repertoires in COVID-19. Background on the study: The origin of the acute and convalescent COVID-19 samples was the United States, Italy and Spain. Sample material is recorded as cDNA or gDNA derived from T cells, B-cell-depleted T cells, or PBMCs.

Trimming cost V 8 bases and J 4 bases, with 17 bases left between them. Per germline, CDR1 SQVTM and CDR2 ANQGSEA. The CDR3 runs 13 residues. Per the authors' pipeline: The authors estimated nucleated cell counts from reference gene primer amplification. Clones were read by immunoSEQ multiplex PCR, and TCRdb kept only the in-frame ones, dropping some. That table supplies the V and J calls and clone size; D and trimming were determined from the DNA. This table has about 88,000 clones, 85% to 90% appearing once. The clonotype comes from a woman in her 70s with acute or convalescent COVID-19. The rearrangement uses TRBV29-1 and TRBJ1-1; TRBD1 is a possible D gene (6 bases). Sequencing was done on a sample of peripheral blood. This chain's CDR3 is CSTKWQGTTEAFF. CDR3 in DNA: TGCAGCACCAAATGGCAGGGGACCACTGAAGCTTTCTTT.